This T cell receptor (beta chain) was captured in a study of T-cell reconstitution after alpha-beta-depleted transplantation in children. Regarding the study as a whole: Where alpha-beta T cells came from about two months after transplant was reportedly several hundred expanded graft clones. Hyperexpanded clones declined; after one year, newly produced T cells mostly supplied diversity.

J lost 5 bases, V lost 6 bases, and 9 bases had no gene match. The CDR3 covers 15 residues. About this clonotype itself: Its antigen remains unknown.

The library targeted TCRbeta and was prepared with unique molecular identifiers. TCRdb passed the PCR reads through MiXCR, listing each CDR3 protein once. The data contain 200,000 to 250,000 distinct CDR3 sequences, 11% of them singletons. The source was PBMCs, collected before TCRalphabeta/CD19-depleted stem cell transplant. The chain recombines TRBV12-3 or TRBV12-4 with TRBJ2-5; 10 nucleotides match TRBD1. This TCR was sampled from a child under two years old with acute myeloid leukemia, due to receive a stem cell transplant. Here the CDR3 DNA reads TGTGCCAGCAGGCCCGGGACAGGGGCTATTGAGACCCAGTACTTC. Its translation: CASRPGTGAIETQYF.